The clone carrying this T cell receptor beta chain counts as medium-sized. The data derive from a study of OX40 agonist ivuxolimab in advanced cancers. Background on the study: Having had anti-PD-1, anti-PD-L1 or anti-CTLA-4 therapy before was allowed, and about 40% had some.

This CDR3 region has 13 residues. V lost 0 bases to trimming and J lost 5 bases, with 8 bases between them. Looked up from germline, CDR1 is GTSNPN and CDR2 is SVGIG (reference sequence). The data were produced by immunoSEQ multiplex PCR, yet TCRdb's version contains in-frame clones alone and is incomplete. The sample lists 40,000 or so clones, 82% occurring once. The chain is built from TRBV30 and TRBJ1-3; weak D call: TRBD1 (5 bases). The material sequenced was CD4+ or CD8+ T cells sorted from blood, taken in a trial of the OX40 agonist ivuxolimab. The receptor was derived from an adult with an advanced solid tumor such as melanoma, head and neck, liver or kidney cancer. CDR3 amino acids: CAWSVRGRNTIYF. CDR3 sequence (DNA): TGTGCCTGGAGTGTAAGGGGCAGAAACACCATATATTTT. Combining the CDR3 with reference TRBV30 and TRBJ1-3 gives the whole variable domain SQTIHQWPATLVQPVGSPLSLECTVEGTSNPNLYWYRQAAGRGLQLLFYSVGIGQISSEVPQNLSASRPQDRQFILSSKKLLLSDSGFYLCAWSVRGRNTIYFGEGSWLTVV.